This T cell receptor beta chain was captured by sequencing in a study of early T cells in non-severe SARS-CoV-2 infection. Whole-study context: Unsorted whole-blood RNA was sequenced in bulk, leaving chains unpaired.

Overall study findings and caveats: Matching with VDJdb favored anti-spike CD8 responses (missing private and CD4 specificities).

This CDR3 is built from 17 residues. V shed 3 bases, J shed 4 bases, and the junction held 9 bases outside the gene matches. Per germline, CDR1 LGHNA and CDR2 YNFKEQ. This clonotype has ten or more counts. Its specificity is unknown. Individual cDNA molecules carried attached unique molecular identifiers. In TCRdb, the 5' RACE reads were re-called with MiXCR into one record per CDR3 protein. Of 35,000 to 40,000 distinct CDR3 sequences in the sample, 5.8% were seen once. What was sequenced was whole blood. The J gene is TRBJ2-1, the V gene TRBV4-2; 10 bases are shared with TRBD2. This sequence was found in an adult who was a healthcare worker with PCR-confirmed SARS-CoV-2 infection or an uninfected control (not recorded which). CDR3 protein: CASSHATSGRGYNEQFF. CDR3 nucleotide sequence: TGTGCCAGCAGCCATGCGACGAGCGGGAGGGGATACAATGAGCAGTTCTTC.